This T cell receptor (beta chain) was documented in a study of T cells in Graves' hyperthyroidism and ophthalmopathy. Germline CDR1 reads MNHEY; CDR2 reads SVGEGT. Trimming took off 8 bases at V and 3 bases at J, with 15 bases between the two ends. The CDR3 contains 14 residues. RNA transcripts gave rise to amplified TCR beta CDR3 regions. Initially, a first-round RT-PCR of the TCR CDR3 employed the HTBI primer set. TCRdb reanalysed the multiplex PCR reads using MiXCR and keeps one entry per CDR3 protein. The sample holds around 390,000 distinct CDR3 sequences, roughly 15% seen once. The specimen was blood. J is TRBJ2-3 and V is TRBV6-2 or TRBV6-3; D not resolved. The sequence was obtained from a woman aged 30 to 39 with Graves' ophthalmopathy. The CDR3: CASSPSARTDTQYF. DNA of the CDR3: TGTGCCAGCTCCCCTTCCGCCCGGACAGATACGCAGTATTTT.